This T cell receptor (beta chain) is drawn from a study of neurological immune-mediated disorders. Each CDR3 protein gets one entry after TCRdb re-called the 5' RACE reads with MiXCR. This table holds tens of thousands of distinct CDR3 sequences, around 4% found once. Sample time point: longitudinal time-point 3. The sample holds many counts of this clonotype. The specimen sequenced was PBMCs. The receptor was isolated from an older woman with multiple sclerosis.

Written as DNA, the CDR3 is TGTGCCAGCACGCGGGACAGGGTCAGCGAGACCCAGTACTTC. It codes for CASTRDRVSETQYF. The rearrangement uses TRBV6-5 and TRBJ2-5, with 9 positions matching TRBD1. Germline assignment: CDR1 MNHEY and CDR2 SVGAGI. The length of the CDR3 is 14 residues. V shed 7 bases, J shed 5 bases, and the junction held 8 bases outside the gene matches.